These T cell receptor beta chains were read from a single sample in a study of T cell responses to AZD1222 COVID-19 vaccine. Sequencing was performed with immunoSEQ multiplex PCR; in TCRdb, only in-frame clones are kept and a portion is missing. Of around 170,000 clones in the sample, 85% to 95% were seen once. The sample here was peripheral blood, taken on day 0 of AZD1222 vaccination. All receptors derive from an adult in good health. Each CDR3 is given with its conserved first and last residue. The order of the fields is D gene, J gene, clone size, V gene, CDR3 DNA, CDR3 protein. A D gene is named only where the DNA matches it firmly. Size tells how often a clone was seen (once, few, many) or the class of an expanded clone, and some rows leave it out.

D gene: TRBD2; J gene: TRBJ2-1; clone size: -; V gene: TRBV24-1; CDR3 DNA: TGTGCCACCAGTGATCCGCTAGCGGCCTCCTACAATGAGCAGTTCTTC; CDR3 protein: CATSDPLAASYNEQFF
D gene: -; J gene: TRBJ2-7; clone size: -; V gene: TRBV18; CDR3 DNA: TGTGCCAGCTCACCACTCGGGGTGAGCTCCTACGAGCAGTACTTC; CDR3 protein: CASSPLGVSSYEQYF
D gene: TRBD1; J gene: TRBJ2-4; clone size: -; V gene: TRBV15; CDR3 DNA: TGTGCCACAGAACACAGGGGTAGGGCTAACATTCAGTACTTC; CDR3 protein: CATEHRGRANIQYF
D gene: -; J gene: TRBJ2-2; clone size: -; V gene: TRBV19; CDR3 DNA: TGTGCCAGTAGTATAGATCGGGGCGCCGGGGAGCTGTTTTTT; CDR3 protein: CASSIDRGAGELFF
D gene: -; J gene: TRBJ2-7; clone size: -; V gene: TRBV3-1/TRBV3-2; CDR3 DNA: TGTGCCAGCAGCCAAGTTGGAAGGATCTACGAGCAGTACTTC; CDR3 protein: CASSQVGRIYEQYF
D gene: -; J gene: TRBJ1-6; clone size: -; V gene: TRBV20-1; CDR3 DNA: TGCAGTGCTGACCGAGACAGAGCCCCCTTT; CDR3 protein: CSADRDRAPF
D gene: TRBD2; J gene: TRBJ2-1; clone size: -; V gene: TRBV7-3; CDR3 DNA: TGTGCCAGCAGCTTAGACCCAACTAGCGCGGGGGGTGAGCAGTTCTTC; CDR3 protein: CASSLDPTSAGGEQFF
D gene: -; J gene: TRBJ1-4; clone size: -; V gene: TRBV7-3; CDR3 DNA: TGTGCCAGCAGCCCCGGAGGAACTAATGAAAAACTGTTTTTT; CDR3 protein: CASSPGGTNEKLFF
D gene: -; J gene: TRBJ2-2; clone size: -; V gene: TRBV2; CDR3 DNA: TGTGCCAGCAAGCTGGACCGGAACACCGGGGAGCTGTTTTTT; CDR3 protein: CASKLDRNTGELFF
D gene: -; J gene: TRBJ2-6; clone size: few; V gene: TRBV30; CDR3 DNA: TGTGCCTGGACCTGGGGGGCTGGTGGGGCCAACGTCCTGACTTTC; CDR3 protein: CAWTWGAGGANVLTF
D gene: -; J gene: TRBJ2-3; clone size: -; V gene: TRBV6-1; CDR3 DNA: TGTGCCAGCAGTCCCTTGCGGGGCCGCACAGATACGCAGTATTTT; CDR3 protein: CASSPLRGRTDTQYF
D gene: -; J gene: TRBJ2-7; clone size: -; V gene: TRBV11-2; CDR3 DNA: TGTGCCAGCAGCTTAGACTGGACAGCCTCCTACGAGCAGTACTTC; CDR3 protein: CASSLDWTASYEQYF
D gene: -; J gene: TRBJ1-3; clone size: -; V gene: TRBV6-5; CDR3 DNA: TGTGCCAGCCTCTGGGGCGGGTCTGGAAACACCATATATTTT; CDR3 protein: CASLWGGSGNTIYF
D gene: TRBD1; J gene: TRBJ1-5; clone size: -; V gene: TRBV5-5; CDR3 DNA: TGTGCCAGCAGCGTTGCGACAGGGGGTTTGCATCAGCCCCAGCATTTT; CDR3 protein: CASSVATGGLHQPQHF
D gene: TRBD1; J gene: TRBJ1-1; clone size: -; V gene: TRBV5-1; CDR3 DNA: TGCGCCAGCAGCTGGTTGACAGGGGGCGACACTGAAGCTTTCTTT; CDR3 protein: CASSWLTGGDTEAFF
D gene: -; J gene: TRBJ2-1; clone size: -; V gene: TRBV4-1; CDR3 DNA: TGCGCCAGCAGCCAAGCTACGGGTCCCCTTTACAATGAGCAGTTCTTC; CDR3 protein: CASSQATGPLYNEQFF
D gene: -; J gene: TRBJ1-1; clone size: -; V gene: TRBV4-1; CDR3 DNA: TGCGCCAGCAGCCAGGTGGGACTTTTCTTT; CDR3 protein: CASSQVGLFF
D gene: -; J gene: TRBJ2-1; clone size: -; V gene: TRBV10-2; CDR3 DNA: TGCGCCAGCAGTGAGTCGAGGGGAGTCTCCTACAATGAGCAGTTCTTC; CDR3 protein: CASSESRGVSYNEQFF
D gene: TRBD1; J gene: TRBJ2-7; clone size: once; V gene: TRBV28; CDR3 DNA: TGTGCCAGCAGCGGGACAGCACTCTACGAGCAGTACTTC; CDR3 protein: CASSGTALYEQYF
D gene: -; J gene: TRBJ1-2; clone size: once; V gene: TRBV19; CDR3 DNA: TGTGCCAGTACGATGGGGGGCTCGAACTATGGCTACACCTTC; CDR3 protein: CASTMGGSNYGYTF
D gene: -; J gene: TRBJ1-5; clone size: -; V gene: TRBV4-1; CDR3 DNA: TGCGCCAGCAGCCAAGATAGGGATCAGCCCCAGCATTTT; CDR3 protein: CASSQDRDQPQHF
D gene: -; J gene: TRBJ2-2; clone size: -; V gene: TRBV10-3; CDR3 DNA: TGTGCCATCAGTTCGAACACCGGGGAGCTGTTTTTT; CDR3 protein: CAISSNTGELFF
D gene: TRBD1; J gene: TRBJ1-1; clone size: -; V gene: TRBV4-2; CDR3 DNA: TGTGCCAGCAGCCAAGAGGACAGGGGGTTACGAGACACTGAAGCTTTCTTT; CDR3 protein: CASSQEDRGLRDTEAFF
D gene: TRBD1; J gene: TRBJ1-2; clone size: -; V gene: TRBV18; CDR3 DNA: TGTGCCAGCTCACCCCTGACGAGGGGACAGGGCTTTGGCTACACCTTC; CDR3 protein: CASSPLTRGQGFGYTF
D gene: -; J gene: TRBJ2-6; clone size: -; V gene: TRBV7-3; CDR3 DNA: TGTGCCAGCAGCATGCAGGGATCTGGGGCCAACGTCCTGACTTTC; CDR3 protein: CASSMQGSGANVLTF
D gene: TRBD1; J gene: TRBJ2-7; clone size: -; V gene: TRBV7-8; CDR3 DNA: TGTGCCAGCAGCCATACACGGGACAGGGTTCTCAACGAGCAGTACTTC; CDR3 protein: CASSHTRDRVLNEQYF
D gene: -; J gene: TRBJ1-2; clone size: -; V gene: TRBV27; CDR3 DNA: TGTGCCAGCAGTGCGGACGGATTCATCTATGGCTACACCTTC; CDR3 protein: CASSADGFIYGYTF
D gene: -; J gene: TRBJ2-2; clone size: -; V gene: TRBV3-1/TRBV3-2; CDR3 DNA: TGTGCCAGCAGACAGGGGAACACCGGGGAGCTGTTTTTT; CDR3 protein: CASRQGNTGELFF